The TCR beta chain described here comes from a study of post-analysis software for immune sequencing data. Prepared libraries of TCR beta cDNA carried unique molecular identifiers. TCRdb reprocessed the PCR reads with MiXCR, giving one entry per CDR3 protein. The table includes about 400,000 distinct CDR3 sequences, around 37% detected once. Comment on this clonotype: Its specificity is not known.

Germline loops: CDR1 SGDLS, CDR2 YYNGEE. The CDR3 runs 16 residues. V dropped 5 bases and J dropped 0; count of bases not matched to a gene: 7. General study points: About 5 TRBV segments were significantly more frequent in patients than in controls. TRBV5-6, TRBV5-1 and TRBV20-1 were among these segments.

The chain uses TRBV9 and TRBJ1-1; 10 positions agree with TRBD1. The sequence derives from a girl aged 5-17 years with multiple sclerosis. The sequencing input was blood. The CDR3 DNA follows: TGTGCCAGCAGTGCCGGGACAGGGGCTATGAACACTGAAGCTTTCTTT. This sequence encodes CASSAGTGAMNTEAFF. The variable domain in full, with the rest retrieved from reference TRBV9 and TRBJ1-1, is DSGVTQTPKHLITATGQRVTLRCSPRSGDLSVYWYQQSLDQGLQFLIQYYNGEERAKGNILERFSAQQFPDLHSELNLSSLELGDSALYFCASSAGTGAMNTEAFFGQGTRLTVV.